A single sample gave rise to the 28 T cell receptor beta chains below, sequenced in a study of blood T cell repertoires in COVID-19 (dated by TCRdb to about 2020). The library came from the immunoSEQ multiplex PCR assay. TCRdb stores this immuneACCESS table with in-frame sequences only. Part of the clones is absent; in the studies checked, under half of the shortfall reflects unresolved V genes, and no reason is known for the rest. For this sample the table gives approximately 46,000 clones, of which around 85% were detected only once. The ten largest clones add up to roughly 6.7% of the sample. Input material: peripheral blood. The receptor set was obtained from a man aged 55 to 70 with acute or convalescent COVID-19.

The chain employs TRBV7-9 and TRBJ1-6, with 9 bases lining up with TRBD1. The length of the CDR3 is 13 residues. CDR1 is SEHNR and CDR2 is FQNEAQ in the germline V gene (reference sequence). The V gene end was trimmed by 8 bases and the J gene end by 8 bases; junction bases not matched to a gene: 4. In nucleotides, the CDR3 is TGTGCCAGCCGACAGGGGGGTTATTCACCCCTCCACTTT. Residues: CASRQGGYSPLHF.

This chain uses TRBV28 with TRBJ1-3; a possible D gene is TRBD1 (6 bases). CDR1 is MDHEN, CDR2 SYDVKM, per germline. V was trimmed by 3 bases and J by 3 bases, leaving 12 bases between them. The CDR3 is 15 amino acids. CDR3 amino acids: CASSLAGDRGNTIYF. CDR3 nucleotide sequence: TGTGCCAGCAGTTTGGCAGGGGATCGTGGAAACACCATATATTTT.

In its sample, this clone was seen once. The chain links TRBV27 to TRBJ2-1; 7 bases agree with TRBD2. The germline gives CDR1 MNHEY, CDR2 SMNVEV (reference sequence). The CDR3 is made up of 14 amino acids. The trim removed 6 bases at V and 6 bases at J, leaving 8 bases unmatched. In DNA, the CDR3 is TGTGCCAGCAGCTCCTCCGGGGGGATCAATGAGCAGTTCTTC. Translated: CASSSSGGINEQFF.

V usage is TRBV6-4 and J usage is TRBJ2-1; 14 bases are a match to TRBD2. The CDR3 length is 18 residues. Unmatched junction bases numbered 8, after V lost 5 bases and J lost 2 bases. Germline loops: CDR1 MRHNA, CDR2 SNTAGT. CDR3 residues: CASSFLTSGRAPYNEQFF. In nucleotides, the CDR3 is TGTGCCAGCAGTTTCCTGACTAGCGGGAGGGCCCCCTACAATGAGCAGTTCTTC.

This clone was detected only once. The CDR3 nucleotides read TGTGCCAGCCAGGGGCTGAGCACAGATACGCAGTATTTT. It translates to CASQGLSTDTQYF. The chain carries TRBV28 and TRBJ2-3; tentative D call: TRBD1 (6 bases). The CDR3 has 13 amino acids. Trimming cost V 8 bases and J 0 bases, with 9 bases left between them. Germline CDR1 and CDR2: MDHEN and SYDVKM.

The chain joins TRBV3-1 (or the pseudogene TRBV3-2) to TRBJ2-2; 9 positions agree with TRBD2. CDR3 length: 16 amino acids. The V and J ends lost 1 base and 1 base, in that order; junction bases with no gene match: 1. CDR1 LGHDT and CDR2 YNNKEL come from the germline V gene (reference sequence). The CDR3: CASSQGLAENTGELFF. CDR3 DNA sequence: TGTGCCAGCAGCCAAGGACTAGCGGAGAACACCGGGGAGCTGTTTTTT.

This chain joins TRBV28 and TRBJ2-5; a weak D match, TRBD2 (5 bases). The CDR3 spans 15 residues. With 8 bases removed from V and 4 bases from J, the gap between germline ends came to 20 bases. The germline V gene encodes CDR1 MDHEN and CDR2 SYDVKM. The CDR3 protein is CASGELGLGSETQYF. The CDR3 DNA reads TGTGCCAGCGGGGAGTTGGGGTTAGGGTCAGAGACCCAGTACTTC.

V usage is TRBV4-1 and J usage is TRBJ1-2; D is possibly TRBD1 (5 bases). This CDR3 region has 16 residues. The germline gives CDR1 MGHRA, CDR2 YSYEKL. V shed 0 bases and J shed 2 bases, with 13 bases lying between them. This CDR3 reads CASSQDTAGQNYGYTF. In nucleotides, the CDR3 is TGCGCCAGCAGCCAAGATACCGCGGGGCAGAACTATGGCTACACCTTC.

This clone was observed a few times. The chain recombines TRBV19 with TRBJ1-1, with 9 bases identical to TRBD1. This CDR3 is built from 13 residues. After removal of 9 bases from V and 6 bases from J, the junction contained 8 bases not matched to a gene. In germline, CDR1 is LNHDA, CDR2 SQIVND (reference sequence). DNA for the CDR3: TGTGCCAGCTCATTGGACAGGGGCGCTGAAGCTTTCTTT. Its protein is CASSLDRGAEAFF.

The gene calls are TRBV9 and TRBJ2-5; D possibly corresponds to TRBD2 (5 bases). Between the trimmed V and J ends, which lost 3 bases and 3 bases, there was a span of 12 bases. Germline V gives CDR1 SGDLS, CDR2 YYNGEE. The CDR3 has 14 amino acids. Written as DNA, the CDR3 is TGTGCCAGCAGCGCGGGGTTCGGTAAAGAGACCCAGTACTTC. This encodes CASSAGFGKETQYF.

The gene calls are TRBV5-4 and TRBJ1-3; D remains unclear. The CDR3 consists of 16 residues. Trimming stripped 3 bases from V and 0 bases from J, with 13 bases between. Germline assignment: CDR1 SGHNT and CDR2 YYREEE (reference sequence). The DNA for the CDR3 is TGTGCCAGCAGCTCCAGATCACAAAGCTCTGGAAACACCATATATTTT. Residues: CASSSRSQSSGNTIYF.

V gene TRBV20-1 combines with J gene TRBJ2-7, with a weak D call TRBD2 (6 bases). Trimming shortened V by 5 bases and J by 6 bases, and 17 bases separated the two germline ends. The CDR3 is 13 amino acids. CDR1 DFQATT and CDR2 SNEGSKA come from the germline V gene (reference sequence). The CDR3 region is CSAGGGRASEQYF. The CDR3 DNA reads as TGCAGTGCTGGTGGAGGGAGAGCTTCCGAGCAGTACTTC.

The J gene is TRBJ2-7, the V gene TRBV18; D might be TRBD2 (6 bases). The CDR3 is 16 amino acids. V was clipped by 3 bases and J by 3 bases, with 18 bases between them. CDR1 is KGHSH, CDR2 LQKENI, per germline. The CDR3 nucleotides are TGTGCCAGCTCACCTAACGTCGGGACTCTCGTCTACGAGCAGTACTTC. It is translated as CASSPNVGTLVYEQYF.

The rearrangement uses TRBV7-2 and TRBJ2-5, with 7 bases fitting TRBD2. There are 14 residues in the CDR3. J was trimmed by 5 bases and V by 4 bases; bases with no gene match: 7. In germline, CDR1 is SGHTA, CDR2 FQGNSA. Written as DNA, the CDR3 is TGTGCCAGCAGCTCCATGACTAGCAGTGAGACCCAGTACTTC. Its translation is CASSSMTSSETQYF.

The chain carries TRBV6-5 and TRBJ1-5; the match to TRBD1 covers 9 bases. The CDR3 has 14 residues. Germline CDR1 reads MNHEY; CDR2 reads SVGAGI. V lost 6 bases, J lost 4 bases, and 4 bases stayed unmatched. The CDR3: CASSPGTGNQPQHF. CDR3 DNA: TGTGCCAGCAGCCCAGGGACAGGGAATCAGCCCCAGCATTTT.

The CDR3 DNA reads as TGCGCCAGCAGCTCAAACCTAGGGACAGAAGAGACCCAGTACTTC. Residues: CASSSNLGTEETQYF. V and J are TRBV5-1 and TRBJ2-5, with 7 bases that match TRBD1. The CDR3 extends over 15 amino acids. The V gene's germline CDR1 is SGHRS and CDR2 YFSETQ. J was trimmed by 3 bases and V by 3 bases; bases with no gene match: 8.

This chain connects TRBV10-3 to TRBJ2-1, with 14 bases matching TRBD2. The CDR3 has 16 residues. Trimming cost V 8 bases and J 5 bases; bases outside gene matches: 8. The germline V gene has CDR1 ENHRY and CDR2 SYGVKD. The CDR3, as DNA: TGTGCCATCTCGAGGACTAGCGGGAGGATAGACAATGAGCAGTTCTTC. It yields the protein CAISRTSGRIDNEQFF.

As to this clone: The identical CDR3 is also encoded by other nucleotide sequences in the sample. The CDR3 loop reads CASSQRGAETQYF. As DNA, the CDR3 is TGTGCCAGCAGCCAAAGGGGTGCGGAGACCCAGTACTTC. J is TRBJ2-5 and V is TRBV3-1 (or the pseudogene TRBV3-2); possible D gene TRBD1, 5 bases. V dropped 2 bases and J dropped 5 bases, with 9 bases sitting between them. Germline CDR1 LGHDT, CDR2 YNNKEL (reference sequence). CDR3 length equals 13 residues.

This clone was found once. This chain connects TRBV6-1 to TRBJ2-7; weak D call: TRBD2 (7 bases). Germline lookup yields CDR1 MNHNS and CDR2 SASEGT. The CDR3 sequence is 14 residues long. V was clipped by 2 bases and J by 6 bases, with 14 bases between them. CDR3 sequence: CASSERGGGREQYF. The CDR3 DNA reads as TGTGCCAGCAGTGAACGGGGAGGGGGGCGCGAGCAGTACTTC.

The J gene is TRBJ1-2, the V gene TRBV11-2; D may be TRBD1 (6 bases). Germline V gene lookup returns CDR1 SGHAT and CDR2 FQNNGV. The V and J ends lost 2 bases and 4 bases respectively, with 11 bases between them. The CDR3 runs 14 residues. The CDR3 DNA follows: TGTGCCAGCAGCTTACTGGGGGCGTCCTATGGCTACACCTTC. Protein product: CASSLLGASYGYTF.

J is TRBJ2-6 and V is TRBV3-1 (or the pseudogene TRBV3-2); D remains ambiguous. This CDR3 has 18 residues. Germline lookup yields CDR1 LGHDT and CDR2 YNNKEL (reference sequence). V was clipped by 1 base and J by 1 base, with 14 bases between them. CDR3 residues: CASSQVFLAASGANVLTF. The CDR3, as DNA: TGTGCCAGCAGCCAAGTGTTTTTGGCAGCGTCTGGGGCCAACGTCCTGACTTTC.

J is TRBJ2-5 and V is TRBV14; D ambiguous. The germline V and J ends were trimmed by 1 base and 5 bases, with 2 bases remaining between them. CDR3 size: 11 residues. Germline values: CDR1 SGHDN, CDR2 FVKESK. The CDR3 sequence is CASSQAETQYF. As DNA, the CDR3 is TGTGCCAGCAGCCAAGCGGAGACCCAGTACTTC.

The chain uses TRBV6-5 and TRBJ2-1; a possible D gene is TRBD1 (6 bases). The V gene's germline CDR1 is MNHEY and CDR2 SVGAGI. V lost 8 bases, J lost 6 bases, and 11 bases lay in between. The CDR3 has 12 amino acids. The CDR3 loop is CASRNRANEQFF. CDR3 nucleotide sequence: TGTGCCAGCCGGAACAGGGCCAATGAGCAGTTCTTC.

The V call is TRBV24-1, the J call TRBJ2-3; 10 bases fit TRBD2. The germline V gene encodes CDR1 KGHDR and CDR2 SFDVKD. There are 15 residues in the CDR3. J lost 4 bases, V lost 3 bases, and 3 bases had no gene match. CDR3 residues: CATSDSGRAADTQYF. CDR3 coding DNA: TGTGCCACCAGTGATAGCGGGAGGGCCGCAGATACGCAGTATTTT.

The chain has TRBV28 and TRBJ1-4, with TRBD1 as a possible D gene (5 bases). The V gene lost 2 bases and the J gene lost 4 bases, with 23 bases spanning the gap. Germline CDR1 is MDHEN and CDR2 is SYDVKM. The CDR3 length is 19 residues. The CDR3 sequence is CASSLVLGQGGNGNEKLFF. The CDR3 bases are TGTGCCAGCAGTTTAGTTTTAGGGCAGGGCGGTAACGGTAATGAAAAACTGTTTTTT.

The V call is TRBV7-2, the J call TRBJ2-7; maybe TRBD2 (5 bases). The CDR3 spans 14 residues. V was trimmed by 2 bases and J by 7 bases, leaving 15 bases between them. Germline V gene data show CDR1 as SGHTA and CDR2 as FQGNSA. The CDR3: CASSLIEDLGEQYF. CDR3 coding DNA: TGTGCCAGCAGCTTAATTGAGGACTTGGGGGAGCAGTACTTC. Drawing the rest from reference TRBV7-2 and TRBJ2-7, the complete variable domain is GAGVSQSPSNKVTEKGKDVELRCDPISGHTALYWYRQSLGQGLEFLIYFQGNSAPDKSGLPSDRFSAERTGGSVSTLTIQRTQQEDSAVYLCASSLIEDLGEQYFGPGTRLTVT.

The rearrangement joins TRBV7-6 to TRBJ2-1; 9 nucleotides agree with TRBD2. J lost 8 bases, V lost 5 bases, and 10 bases had no gene match. This CDR3 has 15 amino acids. CDR1 SGHVS and CDR2 FNYEAQ come from the germline V gene. DNA of the CDR3: TGTGCCAGCAGCCCCCAGCGGGAGGTTATAGATGAGCAGTTCTTC. Translation gives CASSPQREVIDEQFF.

In nucleotides, the CDR3 is TGTGCCAGCTCACTATCAACAGGGGGGAGCTCCTACGAGCAGTACTTC. It codes for CASSLSTGGSSYEQYF. The V gene is TRBV18, the J gene TRBJ2-7; 8 bases line up with TRBD1. The ends lost 4 bases at V and 0 bases at J; junction bases unmatched: 8. The CDR3 is made up of 16 amino acids. Per germline, CDR1 KGHSH and CDR2 LQKENI.